In its sample, the clone carrying this TCR beta chain was seen many times. What it binds is not known. This specimen belongs to a study of T cells in Graves' hyperthyroidism and ophthalmopathy. Overall study results and limits: Stable hyperthyroidism was told apart from ophthalmopathy by a model built on 13 V-J features. Researchers found most expanded thyroid clonotypes above 0.001 in blood as well.

CDR1 and CDR2 from the germline V gene are MNHEY and SVGEGT. V lost 5 bases, J lost 3 bases, and 14 bases lay in between. CDR3 size: 15 residues. The TCR beta CDR3 regions underwent amplification using RNA transcripts as the source. HTBI primers were the set used in a first-round RT-PCR of the TCR CDR3. TCRdb re-analysed the multiplex PCR reads in MiXCR, keeping a single row per CDR3 protein. The sample includes approximately 400,000 distinct CDR3 sequences, roughly 13% seen only once; the top ten take roughly 9.6%. Hyperthyroidism of Graves' type that showed no ophthalmopathy progression within 18 months was stable. Clinicians diagnosed patients from clinical symptoms, serum thyroxine and TRAb, thyroid ultrasound and orbital computed tomography.

The rearrangement links TRBV6-2 or TRBV6-3 to TRBJ1-5; the D gene is possibly TRBD1 (5 bases). The TCR originated in a woman in her fifties or sixties with Graves' hyperthyroidism. Sequences were obtained from blood. CDR3 loop: CASSPIGGPNQPQHF. Here the CDR3 DNA reads TGTGCCAGCAGTCCTATCGGGGGTCCCAATCAGCCCCAGCATTTT.